A selection of T cell receptor beta chains follows, all from one sample in a study of regulatory T cells in long-lasting Graves disease. MiXCR, applied by TCRdb to the multiplex PCR reads, yields one record per CDR3 protein. Of over 250,000 distinct CDR3 sequences in the sample, 20% to 25% were seen once. Material: peripheral blood mononuclear cells (PBMCs), obtained when the disease was refractory, from a patient treated with antithyroid drugs. The receptors here all came from a female donor with Graves disease. CDR3s include the opening cysteine and the closing phenylalanine or tryptophan. The order of the fields is D gene, CDR3 length, clone size, V gene, J gene, CDR3 DNA, CDR3 protein. The D gene is left open where the match is weak. Only some rows state a clone size, as once, few, many or a class for expanded clones.

d_call: -
cdr3_length: 14
clone_size: -
v_call: TRBV27
j_call: TRBJ2-7
cdr3_nt: TGTGCCAGCAGGGACAGCCGGAGCTCCTACGAGCAGTACTTC
cdr3_aa: CASRDSRSSYEQYF

d_call: TRBD2
cdr3_length: 17
clone_size: -
v_call: TRBV3-1
j_call: TRBJ2-3
cdr3_nt: TGTGCCAGCAGCCGACCCCTAGCGGGAGGGAGCACAGATACGCAGTATTTT
cdr3_aa: CASSRPLAGGSTDTQYF

d_call: TRBD1
cdr3_length: 16
clone_size: many
v_call: TRBV28
j_call: TRBJ2-5
cdr3_nt: TGTGCCAGCAGCATACCGGGACAGGGGGCTCGAGAGACCCAGTACTTC
cdr3_aa: CASSIPGQGARETQYF

d_call: TRBD2
cdr3_length: 14
clone_size: -
v_call: TRBV28
j_call: TRBJ2-7
cdr3_nt: TGTGCCAGCAGTTCATGGCGGGAGTCTGGCGAGCAGTACTTC
cdr3_aa: CASSSWRESGEQYF

d_call: -
cdr3_length: 18
clone_size: few
v_call: TRBV7-2
j_call: TRBJ2-7
cdr3_nt: TGTGCCAGCAGCTTTAATATAGGTGGAACAGGCCGCTCCTACGGGCAGTACTTC
cdr3_aa: CASSFNIGGTGRSYGQYF

d_call: -
cdr3_length: 13
clone_size: -
v_call: TRBV6-4
j_call: TRBJ2-7
cdr3_nt: TGTGCCAGCACCCCCCAGGACTCCTACGAGCAGTACTTC
cdr3_aa: CASTPQDSYEQYF

d_call: -
cdr3_length: 13
clone_size: many
v_call: TRBV29-1
j_call: TRBJ1-2
cdr3_nt: TGCAGCGTTTCTGCTCTGCGAAGTGGAGGCTACACCTTC
cdr3_aa: CSVSALRSGGYTF

d_call: -
cdr3_length: 13
clone_size: many
v_call: TRBV12-3/TRBV12-4
j_call: TRBJ2-5
cdr3_nt: TGTGCCAGCAGTTTTTGGCAGCAAGAGACCCAGTACTTC
cdr3_aa: CASSFWQQETQYF

d_call: -
cdr3_length: 17
clone_size: many
v_call: TRBV6-5
j_call: TRBJ2-5
cdr3_nt: TGTGCCAGCAGTTCGGGGACGGCGGGCGGACTTAGAGAGACCCAGTACTTC
cdr3_aa: CASSSGTAGGLRETQYF

d_call: -
cdr3_length: 13
clone_size: -
v_call: TRBV9
j_call: TRBJ1-2
cdr3_nt: TGTGCCAGCAGCCCACGGGGGTTGCATGGCTACACCTTC
cdr3_aa: CASSPRGLHGYTF

d_call: -
cdr3_length: 14
clone_size: few
v_call: TRBV28
j_call: TRBJ2-5
cdr3_nt: TGTGCCAGCAGTCCGGTCAGGGCGCCAGAGACCCAGTACTTC
cdr3_aa: CASSPVRAPETQYF

d_call: -
cdr3_length: 15
clone_size: few
v_call: TRBV27
j_call: TRBJ2-3
cdr3_nt: TGTGCCAGCAGTTTATCCGGGGGGCGCACAGATACGCAGTATTTT
cdr3_aa: CASSLSGGRTDTQYF

d_call: -
cdr3_length: 12
clone_size: many
v_call: TRBV20-1
j_call: TRBJ2-7
cdr3_nt: TGCAGTGTCCCCCGGGGAGGATACGAGCAGTACTTC
cdr3_aa: CSVPRGGYEQYF

d_call: -
cdr3_length: 14
clone_size: many
v_call: TRBV20-1
j_call: TRBJ1-6
cdr3_nt: TGCAGTGCTAGAGACCGGACTGCGACTCGGCCCCTCCACTTT
cdr3_aa: CSARDRTATRPLHF

d_call: TRBD1
cdr3_length: 16
clone_size: -
v_call: TRBV4-2
j_call: TRBJ2-7
cdr3_nt: TGTGCCAGCAGCCAAGTCTCACCAGGGGGAGTGTGGGAGCAGTACTTC
cdr3_aa: CASSQVSPGGVWEQYF

d_call: -
cdr3_length: 17
clone_size: many
v_call: TRBV5-6
j_call: TRBJ1-5
cdr3_nt: TGTGCCAGCAGCTTGAGGGAAGGGAGAGGGAGCAATCAGCCCCAGCATTTT
cdr3_aa: CASSLREGRGSNQPQHF

d_call: -
cdr3_length: 14
clone_size: many
v_call: TRBV3-1
j_call: TRBJ1-1
cdr3_nt: TGTGCCAGCAGCCGGGCTGACAGGAACACTGAAGCTTTCTTT
cdr3_aa: CASSRADRNTEAFF

d_call: TRBD2
cdr3_length: 14
clone_size: few
v_call: TRBV30
j_call: TRBJ2-2
cdr3_nt: TGTGCCTGGGCAACGGGCCCGGCCGCGGGGGTGCTGTTTTTT
cdr3_aa: CAWATGPAAGVLFF